This T cell receptor (beta chain) was sequenced for a study of human T cells and chemical hapten exposure. Study-level results: It was expanded TCRs that formed significantly more large CDR3 similarity clusters than controls did.

Germline V CDR1 and CDR2: MGHDK, SYGVNS. CDR3 length equals 14 residues. Trimming cost V 4 bases and J 0 bases, with 6 bases left between them. Authors' data handling: Individual samples carried between about 23,224 and 750,000 TCRs, with some 100,000 as the median. TCRdb re-called the RACE reads with MiXCR, one entry per CDR3 protein. The V and J calls and clone size come from TCRdb's table, not from the authors' own analysis. The sample has roughly 380,000 distinct CDR3 sequences, 4.5% to 6% seen once. This clonotype appeared many times. Its antigen remains unidentified. The time point was: pre-sensitization, week 0. The treatment: therapeutic diphenylcyclopropenone sensitization with weekly scalp DPC.

The sample was whole blood, taken in connection with sensitization to the hapten diphenylcyclopropenone (DPC). This sequence joins TRBV25-1 and TRBJ2-2, with no clear D. The sequence derives from a woman aged 45-65 years with alopecia areata. Some clones in this sample may be carry-over from other donors' samples. CDR3 bases: TGTGCCAGCAGTGGGGCAGCGAACACCGGGGAGCTGTTTTTT. This translates into CASSGAANTGELFF.